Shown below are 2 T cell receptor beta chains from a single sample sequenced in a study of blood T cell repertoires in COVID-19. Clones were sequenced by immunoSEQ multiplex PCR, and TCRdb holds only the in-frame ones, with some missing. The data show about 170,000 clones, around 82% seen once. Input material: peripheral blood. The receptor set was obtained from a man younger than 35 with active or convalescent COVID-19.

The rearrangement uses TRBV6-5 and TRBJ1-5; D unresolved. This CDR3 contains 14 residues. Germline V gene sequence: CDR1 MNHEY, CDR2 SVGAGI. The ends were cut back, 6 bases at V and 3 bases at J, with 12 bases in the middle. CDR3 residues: CASSRGSTNQPQHF. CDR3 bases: TGTGCCAGCAGCCGAGGGAGTACCAATCAGCCCCAGCATTTT.

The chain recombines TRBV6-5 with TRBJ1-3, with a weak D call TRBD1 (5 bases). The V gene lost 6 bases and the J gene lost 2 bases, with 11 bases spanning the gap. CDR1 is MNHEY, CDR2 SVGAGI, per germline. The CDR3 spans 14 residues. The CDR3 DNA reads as TGTGCCAGCAGCGTCGGGGGAACTGGAAACACCATATATTTT. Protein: CASSVGGTGNTIYF.